The 28 T cell receptor beta chains presented below share a single source sample, sequenced in a study of blood T cell repertoires in COVID-19. TCRdb keeps only in-frame clones here, not all; method: immunoSEQ multiplex PCR. Here the sample spans about 280,000 clones, about 85% being singletons. Sample: peripheral blood. These receptors all stem from a human donor in a cohort sampled during active COVID-19.

This chain's CDR3 is CASSLGTGYGYTF. CDR3 DNA sequence: TGTGCCAGCAGTTTAGGAACAGGCTATGGCTACACCTTC. The chain uses TRBV28 and TRBJ1-2; a weak D match, TRBD1 (5 bases). The germline V and J ends were trimmed by 2 bases and 4 bases, with 8 bases remaining between them. The CDR3 is 13 amino acids. Germline V gives CDR1 MDHEN, CDR2 SYDVKM.

V usage is TRBV29-1 and J usage is TRBJ1-4, with TRBD1 as a possible D gene (5 bases). The CDR3 extends over 15 amino acids. CDR1 is SQVTM, CDR2 ANQGSEA, per germline. V was pared by 3 bases and J by 7 bases, with 18 bases between. The CDR3 nucleotides read TGCAGCGTTGAGGGGGGTGCAGTCGGGAGTGAAAAACTGTTTTTT. Protein product: CSVEGGAVGSEKLFF.

The chain couples TRBV7-9 to TRBJ2-7; TRBD1 is a possible D gene (6 bases). Per the germline V gene, CDR1 is SEHNR and CDR2 is FQNEAQ (reference sequence). Trimming stripped 2 bases from V and 2 bases from J, with 13 bases between. This CDR3 is 15 amino acids long. DNA for the CDR3: TGTGCCAGCAGCTTAATCAGGGGCCGACCCTACGAGCAGTACTTC. It is translated as CASSLIRGRPYEQYF.

In the case of this clone: Other DNA sequences in the sample encode the same CDR3. The chain couples TRBV9 to TRBJ2-3, with 7 positions matching TRBD2. The CDR3 sequence is 14 residues long. Germline assignment: CDR1 SGDLS and CDR2 YYNGEE. The J segment lost 0 bases and the V segment lost 2 bases, leaving 0 bases of the junction unmatched. The CDR3 is CASSVSGSTDTQYF. CDR3 coding DNA: TGTGCCAGCAGCGTTAGCGGGAGCACAGATACGCAGTATTTT.

The rearrangement links TRBV5-6 to TRBJ2-2, with TRBD2 matching 11 bases. This CDR3 has 16 residues. V dropped 4 bases and J dropped 2; count of bases not matched to a gene: 4. Per germline, CDR1 SGHDT and CDR2 YYEEEE. DNA for the CDR3: TGTGCCAGCAGCCGAGGGACTAGCGGAAACACCGGGGAGCTGTTTTTT. Its translation: CASSRGTSGNTGELFF. The full variable domain, with the rest looked up from reference TRBV5-6 and TRBJ2-2, is DAGVTQSPTHLIKTRGQQVTLRCSPKSGHDTVSWYQQALGQGPQFIFQYYEEEERQRGNFPDRFSGHQFPNYSSELNVNALLLGDSALYLCASSRGTSGNTGELFFGEGSRLTVL.

J is TRBJ2-7 and V is TRBV19; 8 bases fit TRBD1. Germline loops: CDR1 LNHDA, CDR2 SQIVND (reference sequence). This CDR3 region has 14 residues. The V segment lost 7 bases and the J segment 3 bases; nucleotides outside the gene matches: 8. The CDR3 sequence: CASTSTGGVYEQYF. CDR3 nucleotide sequence: TGTGCCAGTACATCCACAGGGGGAGTCTACGAGCAGTACTTC.

The chain has TRBV19 and TRBJ2-7; 10 bases align to TRBD1. The CDR3 totals 19 residues. Germline CDR1 LNHDA, CDR2 SQIVND (reference sequence). V shed 4 bases and J 0 bases; nucleotides not matched to a gene: 15. DNA of the CDR3: TGTGCCAGTAGTAGGGGAGTGGGACAGGGGTCCAGGAGCTCCTACGAGCAGTACTTC. This codes for CASSRGVGQGSRSSYEQYF.

The CDR3 nucleotides read TGTGCCAGCCTTACGGGAAGCACAGATACGCAGTATTTT. It codes for CASLTGSTDTQYF. J is TRBJ2-3 and V is TRBV7-9; TRBD2 is a possible D gene (5 bases). This CDR3 has 13 amino acids. Germline V gene data show CDR1 as SEHNR and CDR2 as FQNEAQ (reference sequence). V lost 8 bases to trimming and J lost 0 bases, with 9 bases between them. Looking up the rest from reference TRBV7-9 and TRBJ2-3 gives the full variable domain: DTGVSQNPRHKITKRGQNVTFRCDPISEHNRLYWYRQTLGQGPEFLTYFQNEAQLEKSRLLSDRFSAERPKGSFSTLEIQRTEQGDSAMYLCASLTGSTDTQYFGPGTRLTVL.

The gene calls are TRBV5-4 and TRBJ1-2; 8 bases line up with TRBD1. Germline CDR1 and CDR2: SGHNT and YYREEE (reference sequence). The CDR3 is made up of 14 amino acids. J was trimmed by 7 bases and V by 4 bases; bases with no gene match: 9. For the CDR3, the DNA is TGTGCCAGCAGCCTACAGGGGGAATTGGGTGGCTACACCTTC. It translates to CASSLQGELGGYTF.

This chain connects TRBV7-9 to TRBJ2-4; D not certain. The CDR3 consists of 12 residues. Germline assignment: CDR1 SEHNR and CDR2 FQNEAQ (reference sequence). The V and J ends lost 10 bases and 6 bases respectively, with 13 bases between them. The CDR3 bases are TGTGCCATAGACACCAGTAGAAACATTCAGTACTTC. It encodes CAIDTSRNIQYF.

The chain is built from TRBV5-6 and TRBJ2-7; 10 bases fit TRBD2. The germline CDR1 and CDR2 sequences are SGHDT and YYEEEE. The trim removed 2 bases at V and 0 bases at J, leaving 8 bases unmatched. This CDR3 has 17 residues. The CDR3 DNA reads TGTGCCAGCAGCTTCACAGCGGGAGGGCCCTTCTCCTACGAGCAGTACTTC. It encodes CASSFTAGGPFSYEQYF.

In DNA, the CDR3 is TGTGCCATCAGTGAGGCGACGGGTGGTCAGCCCCAGCATTTT. Translating gives CAISEATGGQPQHF. The chain carries TRBV10-3 and TRBJ1-5, with no clear D. The V and J ends lost 2 bases and 6 bases respectively, with 11 bases between them. The CDR3 extends over 14 amino acids. Per germline, CDR1 ENHRY and CDR2 SYGVKD.

This clone has just one count. V is TRBV7-9 and J is TRBJ1-4; 9 bases line up with TRBD1. The CDR3 consists of 16 residues. Per the germline V gene, CDR1 is SEHNR and CDR2 is FQNEAQ (reference sequence). With V trimmed by 2 bases and J by 7 bases, 8 bases remained unmatched. This CDR3 reads CASSLMAGQGGEKLFF. Here the CDR3 DNA reads TGTGCCAGCAGCTTAATGGCGGGACAGGGAGGTGAAAAACTGTTTTTT.

This chain joins TRBV11-2 and TRBJ2-6; 9 bases agree with TRBD1. The V gene's germline CDR1 is SGHAT and CDR2 FQNNGV. The CDR3 covers 19 residues. V trimming: 5 bases; J trimming: 0 bases; junction bases outside the gene matches: 11. In nucleotides, the CDR3 is TGTGCCAGCAGCCCTCGCTGGGACAGGGTCCGCTCTGGGGCCAACGTCCTGACTTTC. It yields the protein CASSPRWDRVRSGANVLTF.

The chain links TRBV19 to TRBJ2-3, with D tentatively TRBD1 (7 bases). Per the germline V gene, CDR1 is LNHDA and CDR2 is SQIVND (reference sequence). This CDR3 is built from 16 residues. V lost 1 base to trimming and J lost 3 bases, with 14 bases between them. The CDR3 nucleotides read TGTGCCAGTAGTATAGGGAGGGGGCGGAAGACAGATACGCAGTATTTT. The encoded protein is CASSIGRGRKTDTQYF.

The chain is built from TRBV19 and TRBJ1-1; D remains unclear. The CDR3 sequence is 15 residues long. V was pared by 6 bases and J by 1 base, with 15 bases between. Germline lookup yields CDR1 LNHDA and CDR2 SQIVND (reference sequence). CDR3: CASRGTDTKNTEAFF. The CDR3 DNA reads as TGTGCCAGTAGAGGCACAGATACCAAGAACACTGAAGCTTTCTTT. Full variable domain (missing parts from reference TRBV19 and TRBJ1-1): DGGITQSPKYLFRKEGQNVTLSCEQNLNHDAMYWYRQDPGQGLRLIYYSQIVNDFQKGDIAEGYSVSREKKESFPLTVTSAQKNPTAFYLCASRGTDTKNTEAFFGQGTRLTVV.

The chain links TRBV6-5 to TRBJ1-1; D is unclear. Germline V gene sequence: CDR1 MNHEY, CDR2 SVGAGI. Trimming took 7 bases from V and 0 from J, leaving 15 bases between them. This CDR3 region has 15 residues. CDR3 amino acids: CASTLAGGLNTEAFF. In DNA form, the CDR3 reads TGTGCCAGCACCCTAGCGGGCGGCCTGAACACTGAAGCTTTCTTT.

The chain employs TRBV28 and TRBJ2-7; D not resolved. This CDR3 is built from 12 residues. Trimming removed 5 bases from V and 2 bases from J, with 7 bases in between. Germline V gives CDR1 MDHEN, CDR2 SYDVKM. The CDR3 region has the DNA TGTGCCAGCAGTACCACGGCCTACGAGCAGTACTTC. Encoded protein: CASSTTAYEQYF.

The genes are TRBV28 and TRBJ1-5; 8 positions match TRBD1. This CDR3 contains 15 residues. The ends lost 10 bases at V and 2 bases at J; junction bases unmatched: 10. Germline V gives CDR1 MDHEN, CDR2 SYDVKM. CDR3 nucleotides: TGTGCCACCACTAAGGCGACAGGGGGCAATCAGCCCCAGCATTTT. This translates into CATTKATGGNQPQHF.

V gene TRBV5-1 combines with J gene TRBJ2-1; TRBD1 is a possible D gene (6 bases). The V gene's germline CDR1 is SGHRS and CDR2 YFSETQ. This CDR3 region has 13 residues. V was cut by 4 bases and J by 7 bases, with 12 bases left in between. CDR3 amino acids: CASSPGQRNEQFF. Here the CDR3 DNA reads TGCGCCAGCAGCCCTGGACAGCGTAATGAGCAGTTCTTC.

The chain employs TRBV28 and TRBJ1-4; perhaps TRBD1 as D (6 bases). The germline gives CDR1 MDHEN, CDR2 SYDVKM. V was pared by 6 bases and J by 1 base, with 9 bases between. This CDR3 comprises 14 residues. Here the CDR3 reads CASSEGGTNEKLFF. The CDR3 DNA sequence: TGTGCCAGCAGCGAAGGGGGAACTAATGAAAAACTGTTTTTT.

The chain employs TRBV3-1 (or the pseudogene TRBV3-2) and TRBJ2-2; 7 bases are a match to TRBD2. Germline V gene lookup returns CDR1 LGHDT and CDR2 YNNKEL (reference sequence). The V segment lost 0 bases and the J segment 1 base; nucleotides outside the gene matches: 5. The CDR3 covers 17 residues. The CDR3, as DNA: TGTGCCAGCAGCCAAGATCGGGCGGGAGTGAACACCGGGGAGCTGTTTTTT. Protein: CASSQDRAGVNTGELFF.

V gene TRBV25-1 combines with J gene TRBJ2-5, with TRBD2 as a possible D gene (5 bases). The CDR3 is 14 residues long. Germline values: CDR1 MGHDK, CDR2 SYGVNS. With 2 bases removed from V and 5 bases from J, the gap between germline ends came to 12 bases. This chain's CDR3 is CASSEAGGRETQYF. The DNA of the CDR3 is TGTGCCAGCAGTGAAGCAGGAGGTCGTGAGACCCAGTACTTC.

This clone was detected only a few times. V and J are TRBV5-4 and TRBJ2-2, with TRBD1 as a possible D gene (6 bases). The CDR3 is 16 amino acids. Looked up from germline, CDR1 is SGHNT and CDR2 is YYREEE (reference sequence). Trimming took 2 bases from V and 2 from J, leaving 13 bases between them. This CDR3 is CASSLGGHGNTGELFF. The CDR3 DNA is TGTGCCAGCAGCTTAGGGGGACACGGAAACACCGGGGAGCTGTTTTTT. Full variable domain (missing parts from reference TRBV5-4 and TRBJ2-2): ETGVTQSPTHLIKTRGQQVTLRCSSQSGHNTVSWYQQALGQGPQFIFQYYREEENGRGNFPPRFSGLQFPNYSSELNVNALELDDSALYLCASSLGGHGNTGELFFGEGSRLTVL.

The CDR3 spells CASSPLDTSRGEQFF. CDR3 bases: TGTGCCAGCAGCCCTCTAGACACGTCTCGGGGTGAGCAGTTCTTC. The chain couples TRBV3-1 (or the pseudogene TRBV3-2) to TRBJ2-1; D might be TRBD2 (5 bases). Germline CDR1 is LGHDT and CDR2 is YNNKEL (reference sequence). With 4 bases removed from V and 9 bases from J, the gap between germline ends came to 19 bases. The CDR3 contains 15 residues.

J is TRBJ2-1 and V is TRBV19; no clear D gene. CDR3 length equals 12 residues. Germline CDR1 is LNHDA and CDR2 is SQIVND (reference sequence). V was clipped by 5 bases and J by 6 bases, with 8 bases between them. The CDR3 bases are TGTGCCAGTAGTCTCATGGCCAATGAGCAGTTCTTC. It encodes CASSLMANEQFF.

The chain is built from TRBV7-9 and TRBJ1-1; 7 positions match TRBD1. V dropped 4 bases and J dropped 1; count of bases not matched to a gene: 3. The V gene's germline CDR1 is SEHNR and CDR2 FQNEAQ (reference sequence). The CDR3 extends over 14 amino acids. The CDR3 nucleotides read TGTGCCAGCAGCTGGACAGGCAGGAACACTGAAGCTTTCTTT. It yields the protein CASSWTGRNTEAFF.

Details on this clone: This CDR3 is also generated by other DNA sequences in the sample. The chain is built from TRBV6-5 and TRBJ2-1, with 10 positions matching TRBD2. V was pared by 6 bases and J by 4 bases, with 6 bases of the junction left unmatched. This CDR3 contains 15 residues. Germline lookup yields CDR1 MNHEY and CDR2 SVGAGI. Here the CDR3 DNA reads TGTGCCAGCAGGTTAGCGGGAGGTCTGTACAATGAGCAGTTCTTC. Encoded protein: CASRLAGGLYNEQFF.